These 18 T cell receptor beta chains were sequenced from one sample in a study of T-cell reconstitution after alpha-beta-depleted transplantation in children. Molecular barcoding with unique molecular identifiers was used for the TCRbeta library. MiXCR, run by TCRdb on the PCR reads, gives a single entry per CDR3 protein. The repertoire holds approximately 650,000 distinct CDR3 sequences, with about 12% as singletons. The sequenced sample was PBMCs, obtained before TCRalphabeta/CD19-depleted stem cell transplant. These receptors were collected from a girl aged 2 to 9 with congenital amegakaryocytic thrombocytopenia, due to receive a stem cell transplant.

The chain joins TRBV20-1 to TRBJ2-2; 7 nucleotides line up with TRBD2. The V gene's germline CDR1 is DFQATT and CDR2 SNEGSKA (reference sequence). This CDR3 contains 13 residues. Trimming at V came to 6 bases and at J to 6 bases, leaving 7 bases not matched to a gene. The CDR3, as DNA: TGCAGTGCGGTCCTACTAGCGTCCGGGGAGCTGTTTTTT. Its protein product is CSAVLLASGELFF.

This clonotype showed up many times. The V call is TRBV5-1, the J call TRBJ2-7; D unclear. Germline V CDR1 and CDR2: SGHRS, YFSETQ. The CDR3 length is 14 residues. V lost 0 bases and J lost 4, with 11 bases in between. This CDR3 is CASSLEGRNYEQYF. DNA of the CDR3: TGCGCCAGCAGCTTGGAAGGCAGGAATTACGAGCAGTACTTC.

This clonotype was seen a handful of times. The rearrangement joins TRBV7-9 to TRBJ1-2; tentatively, D is TRBD1 (5 bases). The CDR3 has 13 residues. Germline CDR1 reads SEHNR; CDR2 reads FQNEAQ (reference sequence). Deletions cut 7 bases from V and 6 bases from J, with 15 bases between. The CDR3, as DNA: TGTGCCAGCACCAATCTCCGGGGGGATGGCTACACCTTC. This encodes CASTNLRGDGYTF.

This clonotype was counted between two and nine times. The chain has TRBV7-3 and TRBJ2-3; 8 bases map to TRBD2. CDR3 length: 16 residues. Germline-derived CDR1 and CDR2 are SGHTA and FQGTGA. With 1 base clipped from V and 0 bases from J, the junction kept 3 bases outside the gene matches. CDR3 sequence reads: CASSLKTGGSTDTQYF. The CDR3 DNA reads TGTGCCAGCAGCTTAAAGACGGGAGGGAGCACAGATACGCAGTATTTT. Looking up the rest from reference TRBV7-3 and TRBJ2-3 gives the full variable domain: GAGVSQTPSNKVTEKGKYVELRCDPISGHTALYWYRQSLGQGPEFLIYFQGTGAADDSGLPNDRFFAVRPEGSVSTLKIQRTERGDSAVYLCASSLKTGGSTDTQYFGPGTRLTVL.

This clonotype was picked up many times. The rearrangement links TRBV5-1 to TRBJ2-1; 13 nucleotides agree with TRBD2. The length of the CDR3 is 16 residues. V shed 4 bases, J shed 7 bases, and the junction held 8 bases outside the gene matches. Germline V gives CDR1 SGHRS, CDR2 YFSETQ. CDR3 coding DNA: TGCGCCAGCAGCGTCGGGACTAGCGGGGCCCAAAATGAGCAGTTCTTC. Translated, it gives CASSVGTSGAQNEQFF.

This clonotype was seen a few times. This rearrangement joins TRBV7-8 to TRBJ2-6, with D perhaps given as TRBD1 or TRBD2 (6 bases each). Germline-derived CDR1 and CDR2 are SGHVS and FQNEAQ. This CDR3 has 15 amino acids. V was pared by 1 base and J by 3 bases, with 7 bases between. The CDR3 loop reads CASSLEGGGANVLTF. As DNA, the CDR3 is TGTGCCAGCAGCTTAGAGGGGGGTGGGGCCAACGTCCTGACTTTC.

This clonotype was detected ten times or more. The chain recombines TRBV4-2 with TRBJ2-7; D is ambiguous. Trimming took off 1 base at V and 3 bases at J, with 13 bases between the two ends. Germline CDR1 and CDR2: LGHNA and YNFKEQ. The CDR3 contains 15 residues. CDR3 in amino acids: CASSQVLSSHYEQYF. DNA of the CDR3: TGTGCCAGCAGCCAAGTCCTCAGTTCCCACTACGAGCAGTACTTC.

Worth noting for this clonotype: This may be a read error: a much more frequent sequence differs by one nucleotide. The CDR3 spells CASQRAGFTDTRYF. The CDR3 coding sequence is TGTGCCAGTCAAAGGGCCGGGTTCACAGATACGCGGTATTTT. The chain is built from TRBV6-1 and TRBJ2-3; D ambiguous. CDR1 is MNHNS, CDR2 SASEGT, per germline. There are 14 residues in the CDR3.

J is TRBJ2-7 and V is TRBV20-1, with D perhaps assigned TRBD1 or TRBD2 (5 bases each). The CDR3 loop spans 14 amino acids. The germline V gene encodes CDR1 DFQATT and CDR2 SNEGSKA (reference sequence). V gave up 3 bases and J gave up 5 bases, with 17 bases separating them. The CDR3 DNA reads TGCAGTGCTAGCGGGAAGGGGTTTGGTGACGAGCAGTACTTC. Protein: CSASGKGFGDEQYF.

This clonotype was counted many times. The chain combines TRBV20-1 with TRBJ1-6; D is unclear. V was trimmed by 6 bases and J by 4 bases, leaving 13 bases between them. Looked up from germline, CDR1 is DFQATT and CDR2 is SNEGSKA (reference sequence). The CDR3 consists of 14 residues. Here the CDR3 DNA reads TGCAGTGCCCTAACGGGAAATTATAATTCACCCCTCCACTTT. Its protein is CSALTGNYNSPLHF.

The sample holds many counts of this clonotype. The CDR3 DNA reads as TGTGCCAGCAGCTTAGGGGGAATGGATACGCAGTATTTT. Translating gives CASSLGGMDTQYF. The chain uses TRBV7-2 and TRBJ2-3; D remains unclear. The germline gives CDR1 SGHTA, CDR2 FQGNSA. CDR3 length: 13 amino acids. The ends were cut back, 1 base at V and 6 bases at J, with 8 bases in the middle. The full variable domain, completed using reference TRBV7-2 and TRBJ2-3, is GAGVSQSPSNKVTEKGKDVELRCDPISGHTALYWYRQSLGQGLEFLIYFQGNSAPDKSGLPSDRFSAERTGGSVSTLTIQRTQQEDSAVYLCASSLGGMDTQYFGPGTRLTVL.

The genes are TRBV28 and TRBJ2-3, with 12 bases aligning to TRBD1. After removal of 2 bases from V and 7 bases from J, the junction contained 7 bases not matched to a gene. The CDR3 length is 16 residues. CDR1 is MDHEN, CDR2 SYDVKM, per germline. The CDR3 DNA sequence: TGTGCCAGCAGTTTACCGGGACAGGGGGCGTCTCATACGCAGTATTTT. Translating it yields CASSLPGQGASHTQYF.

The sample holds many counts of this clonotype. The chain recombines TRBV7-6 with TRBJ2-1, with 8 bases that match TRBD2. The germline gives CDR1 SGHVS, CDR2 FNYEAQ. The ends lost 6 bases at V and 8 bases at J; junction bases unmatched: 12. The CDR3 has 15 amino acids. CDR3 in amino acids: CASSPILAASYEQFF. The CDR3 nucleotides are TGTGCCAGCAGTCCCATACTAGCGGCCTCCTATGAGCAGTTCTTC.

This clonotype was seen ten or more times. This CDR3 reads CSARDQRQANTGELFF. The CDR3 DNA sequence: TGCAGTGCTAGAGATCAGCGGCAGGCGAACACCGGGGAGCTGTTTTTT. The genes are TRBV20-1 and TRBJ2-2; D may be TRBD2 (5 bases). Trimming took 0 bases from V and 0 from J, leaving 11 bases between them. Germline V gene data show CDR1 as DFQATT and CDR2 as SNEGSKA (reference sequence). CDR3 size: 16 residues.

This clonotype was detected only a few times. The chain employs TRBV11-2 and TRBJ2-1, with unresolved D. V lost 2 bases to trimming and J lost 5 bases, with 13 bases between them. The CDR3 totals 15 residues. CDR1 and CDR2 from the germline V gene are SGHAT and FQNNGV. CDR3 coding DNA: TGTGCCAGCAGCTTACTCGCGGACGCTAACAATGAGCAGTTCTTC. This gives the protein CASSLLADANNEQFF.

Ten or more counts support this clonotype. The gene calls are TRBV5-1 and TRBJ2-1, with 8 bases lining up with TRBD2. CDR1 is SGHRS, CDR2 YFSETQ, per germline. V was clipped by 2 bases and J by 9 bases; unmatched bases: 10. The CDR3 extends over 15 amino acids. CDR3 bases: TGCGCCAGCAGCTTTTCGGAGAGCGGGAGCGGTGAGCAGTTCTTC. Protein product: CASSFSESGSGEQFF.

There are many counts of this clonotype. The DNA for the CDR3 is TGCAGTGCAATATCGCTCATAGCGGGAGTCATTCCAGATACGCAGTATTTT. Encoded protein: CSAISLIAGVIPDTQYF. The V call is TRBV20-1, the J call TRBJ2-3; 9 bases line up with TRBD2. V shed 6 bases and J 4 bases; nucleotides not matched to a gene: 17. The germline V gene has CDR1 DFQATT and CDR2 SNEGSKA (reference sequence). The CDR3 contains 17 residues.

A word on this clonotype: Given a much more abundant clone one base away, this may be a read error. The chain links TRBV7-2 to TRBJ2-7; 14 bases agree with TRBD2. This CDR3 region has 16 residues. Germline V gene data show CDR1 as SGHTA and CDR2 as FQGNSA. This CDR3 reads CASSLTGTSGSREQNF. CDR3 nucleotide sequence: TGTGCCAGCAGCTTAACTGGGACTAGCGGGAGTCGGGAGCAGAACTTC.